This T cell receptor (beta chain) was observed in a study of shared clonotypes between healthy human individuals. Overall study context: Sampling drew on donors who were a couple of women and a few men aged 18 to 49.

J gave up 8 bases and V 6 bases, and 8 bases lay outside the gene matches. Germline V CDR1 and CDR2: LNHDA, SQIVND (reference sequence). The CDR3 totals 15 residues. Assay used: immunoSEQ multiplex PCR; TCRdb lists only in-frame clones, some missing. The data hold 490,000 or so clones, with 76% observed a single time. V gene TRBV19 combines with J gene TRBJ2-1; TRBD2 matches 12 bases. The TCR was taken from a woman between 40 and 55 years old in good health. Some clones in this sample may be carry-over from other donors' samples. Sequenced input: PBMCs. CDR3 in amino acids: CASRVTRLAGDEQFF. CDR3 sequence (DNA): TGTGCCAGTAGGGTAACCCGACTAGCGGGAGATGAGCAGTTCTTC.